The 22 T cell receptor beta chains listed next were all sequenced from one sample in a study of early T cells in non-severe SARS-CoV-2 infection (dated by TCRdb to about 2021). To prepare the library, 5' RACE was applied. The run used a NextSeq 500. TCRdb itself trimmed the public reads at Q25 with fastp, ran MiXCR and retained productive beta chains. CDR3 protein sequences are deduplicated, and each keeps its most common genes and DNA. In all, the sample holds approximately 69,000 distinct CDR3 sequences, and about an eighth of those were seen once. The biggest ten clones account for 5.7% of the sample. Sequencing used whole blood, obtained at baseline. The receptors come from an adult who was a healthcare worker with PCR-confirmed SARS-CoV-2 infection or an uninfected control (not recorded which).

This clonotype was counted ten times or more. V gene TRBV19 combines with J gene TRBJ2-1; 7 bases are shared with TRBD1. Germline trimming cut 6 bases from V and 0 bases from J; bases unmatched to any gene: 8. CDR1 LNHDA and CDR2 SQIVND come from the germline V gene (reference sequence). The CDR3 is made up of 16 amino acids. CDR3 in DNA: TGTGCCAGTAGCCCGCTCCGGGACAGCTCCTACAATGAGCAGTTCTTC. This gives the protein CASSPLRDSSYNEQFF. Combining the CDR3 with reference TRBV19 and TRBJ2-1 gives the whole variable domain DGGITQSPKYLFRKEGQNVTLSCEQNLNHDAMYWYRQDPGQGLRLIYYSQIVNDFQKGDIAEGYSVSREKKESFPLTVTSAQKNPTAFYLCASSPLRDSSYNEQFFGPGTRLTVL.

This chain uses TRBV3-1 with TRBJ1-4; no reliable D call. CDR3 length: 14 amino acids. Germline V gene data show CDR1 as LGHDT and CDR2 as YNNKEL (reference sequence). Trimming removed 1 base at V and 7 bases at J, with 10 bases between. CDR3 bases: TGTGCCAGCAGCCAAGGCACTTGGAGTGAAAAACTGTTTTTT. Translating it yields CASSQGTWSEKLFF.

This clonotype was picked up a small number of times. The chain links TRBV6-2 or TRBV6-3 to TRBJ1-5; possible D gene TRBD1, 6 bases. V lost 0 bases and J lost 7, with 13 bases in between. CDR3 length equals 15 residues. CDR1 is MNHEY and CDR2 is SVGEGT in the germline V gene. CDR3 bases: TGTGCCAGCAGTTACTCAGGGGGGTTCGGGCAGCCCCAGCATTTT. The encoded protein is CASSYSGGFGQPQHF.

This clonotype was seen ten or more times. In DNA, the CDR3 is TGTGCCAGCAGTTACTCAACTCGTAGCCTTCCGGGGTTGGGGACCGGGGAGCTGTTTTTT. Residues: CASSYSTRSLPGLGTGELFF. V usage is TRBV6-5 and J usage is TRBJ2-2, with TRBD2 as a possible D gene (5 bases). CDR1 is MNHEY, CDR2 SVGAGI, per germline. The ends were cut back, 0 bases at V and 5 bases at J, with 25 bases in the middle. This CDR3 region has 20 residues.

V and J are TRBV2 and TRBJ1-5; D possibly corresponds to TRBD1 (6 bases). The CDR3 consists of 17 residues. Germline V gene lookup returns CDR1 SNHLY and CDR2 FYNNEI. Trimming cost V 3 bases and J 2 bases, with 17 bases left between them. CDR3 DNA: TGTGCCAGCAGTGACCGGACAGCCATAGGCGGCAATCAGCCCCAGCATTTT. It yields the protein CASSDRTAIGGNQPQHF.

There are a few counts of this clonotype. Here the CDR3 reads CASSPGLTGNTEAFF. DNA for the CDR3: TGTGCCAGCTCACCAGGTCTCACAGGGAACACTGAAGCTTTCTTT. The chain employs TRBV18 and TRBJ1-1, with a possible D match to TRBD1 (5 bases). The V gene lost 2 bases and the J gene lost 1 base, with 11 bases spanning the gap. CDR1 is KGHSH and CDR2 is LQKENI in the germline V gene. The CDR3 has 15 amino acids.

This clonotype has just a few counts. The V and J genes are TRBV3-1 and TRBJ1-6, with a possible D match to TRBD1 (5 bases). CDR3 length: 13 residues. Trimming took off 4 bases at V and 8 bases at J, with 9 bases between the two ends. Germline CDR1 LGHDT, CDR2 YNNKEL (reference sequence). CDR3 loop: CASSLRDYSPLHF. The CDR3 DNA follows: TGTGCCAGCAGCCTCAGGGATTATTCACCCCTCCACTTT.

CDR3 sequence reads: CASSPSDRGLYGYTF. In DNA, the CDR3 is TGTGCCAGCAGCCCATCCGACAGGGGGCTCTATGGCTACACCTTC. This rearrangement joins TRBV3-1 to TRBJ1-2, with 10 bases matching TRBD1. The CDR3 sequence is 15 residues long. Germline V gives CDR1 LGHDT, CDR2 YNNKEL (reference sequence). Trimming removed 4 bases from V and 4 bases from J; junction bases left unmatched: 6.

This clonotype was observed a few times. The chain is built from TRBV5-4 and TRBJ1-1; D remains unclear. V was trimmed by 4 bases and J by 5 bases, leaving 15 bases between them. The germline CDR1 and CDR2 sequences are SGHNT and YYREEE (reference sequence). The CDR3 is made up of 14 amino acids. CDR3 nucleotides: TGTGCCAGCAGCATGGCGGGGTTAAGTACTGAAGCTTTCTTT. It is translated as CASSMAGLSTEAFF.

The CDR3 loop reads CASRGWDPSNEQFF. DNA for the CDR3: TGTGCCAGTAGGGGATGGGACCCCAGTAATGAGCAGTTCTTC. V gene TRBV19 combines with J gene TRBJ2-1, with D possibly being TRBD1 or TRBD2 (5 bases each). CDR1 and CDR2 (germline): LNHDA, SQIVND (reference sequence). The CDR3 consists of 14 residues. The germline V and J ends were trimmed by 6 bases and 7 bases, with 16 bases remaining between them.

This chain connects TRBV9 to TRBJ2-3; unclear D gene. V gave up 0 bases and J gave up 6 bases, with 17 bases separating them. The CDR3 is 16 residues long. Germline V lookup: CDR1 SGDLS, CDR2 YYNGEE. The DNA for the CDR3 is TGTGCCAGCAGCGTAGATCAGAGACTGTTTTCTGATACGCAGTATTTT. This encodes CASSVDQRLFSDTQYF.

This chain connects TRBV4-2 to TRBJ2-3, with TRBD2 as a possible D gene (6 bases). The CDR3 is 14 amino acids. Trimming took off 6 bases at V and 2 bases at J, with 12 bases between the two ends. CDR1 and CDR2 from the germline V gene are LGHNA and YNFKEQ. As DNA, the CDR3 is TGTGCCAGCAGGGCGGGCGGGACCACAGATACGCAGTATTTT. Translation gives CASRAGGTTDTQYF.

Only a few counts were recorded for this clonotype. The V gene is TRBV11-2, the J gene TRBJ2-7; D gene uncertain. V lost 5 bases and J lost 6, with 11 bases in between. Germline CDR1 is SGHAT and CDR2 is FQNNGV. The CDR3 contains 12 residues. CDR3 loop: CASSLRALEQYF. CDR3 nucleotides: TGTGCCAGCAGCCTACGGGCCCTCGAGCAGTACTTC. The full variable domain, completed using reference TRBV11-2 and TRBJ2-7, is EAGVAQSPRYKIIEKRQSVAFWCNPISGHATLYWYQQILGQGPKLLIQFQNNGVVDDSQLPKDRFSAERLKGVDSTLKIQPAKLEDSAVYLCASSLRALEQYFGPGTRLTVT.

The V and J genes are TRBV7-2 and TRBJ2-6, with no clear D. The CDR3 has 13 amino acids. Germline V gene lookup returns CDR1 SGHTA and CDR2 FQGNSA. V gave up 3 bases and J gave up 3 bases, with 3 bases separating them. CDR3 DNA: TGTGCCAGCAGCTTTGTTGGGGCCAACGTCCTGACTTTC. It is translated as CASSFVGANVLTF.

This clonotype was seen a few times. This chain uses TRBV24-1 with TRBJ1-1, with D uncertain. This CDR3 has 18 residues. Germline V gives CDR1 KGHDR, CDR2 SFDVKD. With 1 base removed from V and 0 bases from J, the gap between germline ends came to 17 bases. The CDR3 is CATSDFSPEAYMNTEAFF. DNA for the CDR3: TGTGCCACCAGTGATTTCTCGCCAGAAGCATACATGAACACTGAAGCTTTCTTT.

The CDR3 region has the DNA TGCGCCAGCAGTTTTCCCCAGCCGAACACTGAAGCTTTCTTT. It yields the protein CASSFPQPNTEAFF. This chain uses TRBV5-1 with TRBJ1-1; D unresolved. The CDR3 contains 14 residues. V was trimmed by 5 bases and J by 1 base, leaving 12 bases between them. Germline CDR1 and CDR2: SGHRS and YFSETQ.

The table lists this clonotype with many counts. This chain uses TRBV5-1 with TRBJ1-6; 8 nucleotides line up with TRBD1. This CDR3 region has 16 residues. V lost 3 bases and J lost 7; bases outside the gene matches: 9. CDR1 is SGHRS, CDR2 YFSETQ, per germline. The CDR3 sequence: CASSSGTGRGNSPLHF. CDR3 coding DNA: TGCGCCAGCAGCTCCGGGACAGGAAGAGGGAATTCACCCCTCCACTTT.

Ten or more counts support this clonotype. The chain has TRBV14 and TRBJ2-7, with 7 bases that match TRBD2. J lost 2 bases, V lost 1 base, and 8 bases had no gene match. Germline-derived CDR1 and CDR2 are SGHDN and FVKESK. The CDR3 is 16 amino acids. The CDR3 sequence is CASSQGGTGGPYEQYF. CDR3 sequence (DNA): TGTGCCAGCAGCCAAGGGGGAACGGGAGGCCCCTACGAGCAGTACTTC. The entire variable domain, with the rest obtained from reference TRBV14 and TRBJ2-7, is as follows: EAGVTQFPSHSVIEKGQTVTLRCDPISGHDNLYWYRRVMGKEIKFLLHFVKESKQDESGMPNNRFLAERTGGTYSTLKVQPAELEDSGVYFCASSQGGTGGPYEQYFGPGTRLTVT.

This chain connects TRBV12-3 or TRBV12-4 to TRBJ2-7, with D possibly TRBD1 on 6 matching bases. The CDR3 consists of 13 residues. Trimming removed 6 bases from V and 5 bases from J, with 14 bases in between. The CDR3 protein is CASSRQVLNEQYF. CDR3 nucleotide sequence: TGTGCCAGCAGCCGACAGGTTTTGAACGAGCAGTACTTC.

This clonotype showed up just once. This rearrangement joins TRBV7-2 to TRBJ2-7, with 7 bases aligning to TRBD1. Germline CDR1 SGHTA, CDR2 FQGNSA. The CDR3 covers 13 residues. V lost 3 bases, J lost 5 bases, and 4 bases stayed unmatched. CDR3 region: CASSFDRADEQYF. Written as DNA, the CDR3 is TGTGCCAGCAGCTTTGACAGGGCTGACGAGCAGTACTTC.

V and J are TRBV19 and TRBJ2-2; D not resolved. V dropped 7 bases and J dropped 4 bases, with 13 bases sitting between them. This CDR3 contains 14 residues. Germline V CDR1 and CDR2: LNHDA, SQIVND (reference sequence). The CDR3 is CASIRTDGTGELFF. CDR3 sequence (DNA): TGTGCCAGTATACGAACGGACGGCACCGGGGAGCTGTTTTTT.

This clonotype was observed a handful of times. The V and J genes are TRBV27 and TRBJ2-1; 8 nucleotides align to TRBD2. The CDR3 has 16 residues. CDR1 and CDR2 from the germline V gene are MNHEY and SMNVEV (reference sequence). V shed 6 bases, J shed 6 bases, and the junction held 13 bases outside the gene matches. The CDR3 protein is CASRSPGRGEANEQFF. The CDR3 DNA follows: TGTGCCAGCAGATCCCCCGGGAGGGGCGAGGCCAATGAGCAGTTCTTC.